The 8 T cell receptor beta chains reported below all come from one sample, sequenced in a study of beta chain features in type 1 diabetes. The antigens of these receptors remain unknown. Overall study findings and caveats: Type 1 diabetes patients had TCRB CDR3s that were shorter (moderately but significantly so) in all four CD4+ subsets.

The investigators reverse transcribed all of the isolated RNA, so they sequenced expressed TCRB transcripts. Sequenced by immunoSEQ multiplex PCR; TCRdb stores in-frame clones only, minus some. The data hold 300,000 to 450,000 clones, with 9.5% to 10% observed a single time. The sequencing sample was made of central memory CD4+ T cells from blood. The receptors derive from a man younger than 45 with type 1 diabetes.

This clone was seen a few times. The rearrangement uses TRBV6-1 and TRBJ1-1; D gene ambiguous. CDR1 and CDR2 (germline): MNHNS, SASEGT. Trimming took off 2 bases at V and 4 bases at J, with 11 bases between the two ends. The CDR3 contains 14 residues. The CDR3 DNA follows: TGTGCCAGCAGTGAAATGGGGTATGTCACTGAAGCTTTCTTT. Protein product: CASSEMGYVTEAFF.

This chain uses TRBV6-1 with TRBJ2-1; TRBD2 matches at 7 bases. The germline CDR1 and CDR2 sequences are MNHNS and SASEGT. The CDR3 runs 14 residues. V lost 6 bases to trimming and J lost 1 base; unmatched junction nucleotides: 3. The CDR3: CASRGGYSYNEQFF. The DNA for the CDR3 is TGTGCCAGCAGGGGAGGGTATTCCTACAATGAGCAGTTCTTC.

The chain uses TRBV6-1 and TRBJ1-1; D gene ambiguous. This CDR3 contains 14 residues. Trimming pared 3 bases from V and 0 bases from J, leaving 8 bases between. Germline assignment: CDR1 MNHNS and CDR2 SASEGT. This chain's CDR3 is CASSEIYVNTEAFF. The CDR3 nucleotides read TGTGCCAGCAGTGAGATATATGTGAACACTGAAGCTTTCTTT.

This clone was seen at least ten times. The DNA for the CDR3 is TGTGCCTCCACCGGGCAGGGGGATTTCGGCTCCTACAATGAGCAGTTCTTC. Protein product: CASTGQGDFGSYNEQFF. This chain connects TRBV30 to TRBJ2-1; the match to TRBD1 covers 7 bases. Germline V gives CDR1 GTSNPN, CDR2 SVGIG (reference sequence). The CDR3 consists of 17 residues. V shed 7 bases and J 0 bases; nucleotides not matched to a gene: 15.

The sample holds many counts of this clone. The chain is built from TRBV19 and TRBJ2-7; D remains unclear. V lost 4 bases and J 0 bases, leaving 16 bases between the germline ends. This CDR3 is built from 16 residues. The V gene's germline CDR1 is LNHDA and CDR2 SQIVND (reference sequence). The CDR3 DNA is TGTGCCAGTAGTACATCTCATCGCGGCGGCTCCTACGAGCAGTACTTC. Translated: CASSTSHRGGSYEQYF.

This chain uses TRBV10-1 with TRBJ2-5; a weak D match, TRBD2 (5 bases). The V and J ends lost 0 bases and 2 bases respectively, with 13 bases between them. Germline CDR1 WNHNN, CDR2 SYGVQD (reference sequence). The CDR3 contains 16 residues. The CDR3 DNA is TGCGCCAGCAGTGAGTCGCCTAGCTCGGGGCAAGAGACCCAGTACTTC. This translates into CASSESPSSGQETQYF.

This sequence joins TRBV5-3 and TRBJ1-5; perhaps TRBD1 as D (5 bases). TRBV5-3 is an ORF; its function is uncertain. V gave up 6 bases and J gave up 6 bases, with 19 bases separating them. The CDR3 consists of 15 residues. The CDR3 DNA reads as TGTGCCAGAAACTGGCGGGGGACTGGTTGTCAGCCCCAGCATTTT. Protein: CARNWRGTGCQPQHF.

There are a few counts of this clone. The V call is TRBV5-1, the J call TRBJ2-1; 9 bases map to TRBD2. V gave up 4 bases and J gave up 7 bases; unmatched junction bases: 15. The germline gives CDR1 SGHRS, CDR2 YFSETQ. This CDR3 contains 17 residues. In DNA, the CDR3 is TGCGCCAGCAGCCTCCCCGCGGCGGGAGGGGCGGGAAATGAGCAGTTCTTC. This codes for CASSLPAAGGAGNEQFF.